The following is a TCR beta chain sequence with its context. The antigen is undetermined. V shed 3 bases, J shed 6 bases, and the junction held 8 bases outside the gene matches. The CDR3 is 15 amino acids. CDR1 is LNHNV and CDR2 is YYDKDF in the germline V gene (reference sequence). This record comes from a study of siplizumab effects on memory and regulatory T cells. Broader study findings: Phenotypic classification as naive or memory proved unattainable for roughly 80-96% of proliferating CD4+ or CD8+ clones.

Per individual sample, 85,000 to 100,000 TCR templates were assayed. Sequenced by immunoSEQ multiplex PCR; TCRdb stores in-frame clones only, minus some. The data contain 70,000 or so clones, around 90% of them seen just once; the ten biggest clones take up over 25%. This chain joins TRBV15 and TRBJ2-1; 7 bases are shared with TRBD1. The specimen sequenced was CD8+ T cells sorted from blood. The receptor was derived from a human donor in good health. Written as DNA, the CDR3 is TGTGCCACCAGCAGGACGGGACAGAGACGCAATGAGCAGTTCTTC. Protein product: CATSRTGQRRNEQFF.